This is a list of T cell receptor beta chains from one sample in a study of shared clonotypes between healthy human individuals. Assay: immunoSEQ multiplex PCR; the TCRdb copy retains only in-frame clones and omits some. This table has 600,000 to 800,000 clones, 72% appearing once. Source material: memory CD4+ T cells sorted from blood. The receptors come from a woman aged 25 to 45 in good health. The CDR3 runs from the conserved cysteine through the conserved F or W. The order of the fields is clone size, V gene, D gene, J gene, CDR3 DNA, CDR3 protein. A D gene is named only where the DNA matches it firmly. Clone size is stated in some rows and not others, as once, few, many or a class when expanded.

>NA|TRBV6-1|NA|TRBJ1-3
TGTGCCAGCAGTGATGCCGCCGGGGCAAACACCATATATTTT
CASSDAAGANTIYF
>NA|TRBV19|TRBD1|TRBJ2-7
TGTGCCAACCCTCCGGGACAGGGGAGGGACGAGCAGTACTTC
CANPPGQGRDEQYF
>NA|TRBV4-1|NA|TRBJ2-7
TGCGCCAGCAGCCAGCCGACTCTAGGTAGTTCTTCCTACGAGCAGTACTTC
CASSQPTLGSSSYEQYF
>many|TRBV30|NA|TRBJ1-5
TGTGCCTGGAGTTGGGGCGGAATATATAGCAATCAGCCCCAGCATTTT
CAWSWGGIYSNQPQHF
>NA|TRBV7-3|TRBD2|TRBJ2-6
TGTGCCAGCAGCTTGGGGACTAGCGGGAGCTCTGGGGCCAACGTCCTGACTTTC
CASSLGTSGSSGANVLTF
>NA|TRBV7-9|NA|TRBJ1-3
TGTGCCAGCAGCTTCCATAGGGGTTATGGAAACACCATATATTTT
CASSFHRGYGNTIYF
>NA|TRBV30|TRBD2|TRBJ2-7
TGTGCCTGGAGTGTCCCGGGACTAGCGGGAGGATACGAGCAGTACTTC
CAWSVPGLAGGYEQYF
>NA|TRBV12-5|TRBD1|TRBJ1-3
TGTGCTAGTGCCCGGGACAGTGGAAACACCATATATTTT
CASARDSGNTIYF
>few|TRBV7-6|NA|TRBJ1-4
TGTGCCAGCAGCTTGAAGCCAAATGAAAAACTGTTTTTT
CASSLKPNEKLFF
>NA|TRBV19|TRBD1|TRBJ2-7
TGTGCCAGTAGTGCGCCGGGACAGGTCTACGAGCAGTACTTC
CASSAPGQVYEQYF
>NA|TRBV28|NA|TRBJ2-1
TGTGCCAGCAGACCCCCCGGGGTTCATGAGCAGTTCTTC
CASRPPGVHEQFF
>NA|TRBV7-9|TRBD2|TRBJ2-3
TGTGCCAGCAGCCCCACTAGCGAAAGCACAGATACGCAGTATTTT
CASSPTSESTDTQYF
>NA|TRBV2|NA|TRBJ2-6
TGTGCCAGCAGTGAGGAGGGGGCTGGGGCCAACGTCCTGACTTTC
CASSEEGAGANVLTF
>NA|TRBV2|NA|TRBJ2-7
TGTGCCAGCATCTCCTTTTACGAGCAGTACTTC
CASISFYEQYF
>NA|TRBV19|NA|TRBJ1-2
TGTGCCAGTAGTGGTTCCTACGTCGGATATAACTATGGCTACACCTTC
CASSGSYVGYNYGYTF
>NA|TRBV7-9|NA|TRBJ1-4
TGTGCCAGCAGCTTAGAACTAGGAACTAATGAAAAACTGTTTTTT
CASSLELGTNEKLFF
>once|TRBV7-9|NA|TRBJ2-1
TGTGCCAGCAGCCCATTTAGGAGGGCCGAACGCGATGAGCAGTTCTTC
CASSPFRRAERDEQFF
>NA|TRBV12-2|NA|TRBJ1-5
TGTGCAAGTCGATGGGCAGGGTGGTTTCGCAATCAGCCCCAGCATTTT
CASRWAGWFRNQPQHF
>NA|TRBV25-1|TRBD2|TRBJ2-5
TGTGCCAGCAGTGTCGGGGAGGGGTATCGGGAGACCCAGTACTTC
CASSVGEGYRETQYF
>NA|TRBV19|NA|TRBJ1-5
TGTGCCAGTATGATATTGGGGAACGGAAATCAGCCCCAGCATTTT
CASMILGNGNQPQHF
>NA|TRBV29-1|NA|TRBJ1-2
TGCAGCGCCGTGGGCTACACCTTC
CSAVGYTF
>once|TRBV2|NA|TRBJ2-1
TGTGCCAGCAAAGAGTATCTAAGCTCCTACAATGAGCAGTTCTTC
CASKEYLSSYNEQFF
>NA|TRBV2|TRBD1|TRBJ1-5
TGTGCCAGCTCCGGACAGGGGGCAAGTCAGCCCCAGCATTTT
CASSGQGASQPQHF
>few|TRBV7-9|NA|TRBJ2-7
TGTGCCAGCAGCGTAGACAGGAACGAGCAGTACTTC
CASSVDRNEQYF
>few|TRBV2|NA|TRBJ1-5
TGTGCCAGCAGTGAAGCCCGCGCTAGCAATCAGCCCCAGCATTTT
CASSEARASNQPQHF
>NA|TRBV6-5|NA|TRBJ1-5
TGTGCCAGCAGTTACACGCGGGGACAGCCCCAGCATTTT
CASSYTRGQPQHF
>NA|TRBV28|TRBD2|TRBJ2-7
TGTGCCAGCAGCAAGGAAACTAGCGGGACGGAGCACTTC
CASSKETSGTEHF
>NA|TRBV5-7|TRBD2|TRBJ2-7
TGTGCCAGCACCTTGAGTCGTAAACTAGCGGGAGGCTACGAGCAGTACTTC
CASTLSRKLAGGYEQYF
>few|TRBV27|TRBD2|TRBJ2-2
TGTGCCAGCAGCCGGGGACTAGCGGGACGCACCGGGGAGCTGTTTTTT
CASSRGLAGRTGELFF
>NA|TRBV5-6|NA|TRBJ2-5
TGTGCCAGCAGCGCTGGGACACCCCGGGAGACCCAGTACTTC
CASSAGTPRETQYF
>NA|TRBV6-1|TRBD1|TRBJ2-7
TGTGCCAGCAGTTTGAGGACAGGGAACATCTACGAGCAGTACTTC
CASSLRTGNIYEQYF
>NA|TRBV15|NA|TRBJ1-4
TGTGCCACCAGGGCGCGGGCGGCAGCAACTAATGAAAAACTGTTTTTT
CATRARAAATNEKLFF
>NA|TRBV18|TRBD1|TRBJ1-5
TGTGCCAGCTCACCCGCCGGGACAGGGAACCATCAGCCCCAGCATTTT
CASSPAGTGNHQPQHF
>few|TRBV7-2|NA|TRBJ1-4
TGTGCCAGCAGCTTCGACGCTAATGAAAAACTGTTTTTT
CASSFDANEKLFF
>NA|TRBV11-2|NA|TRBJ2-7
TGTGCCAGCAGCTTCCTAGACTACGAGCAGTACTTC
CASSFLDYEQYF
>NA|TRBV28|NA|TRBJ2-4
TGTGCCAGCAGCGGGGGCATTCAGTACTTC
CASSGGIQYF
>NA|TRBV7-3|TRBD1|TRBJ2-2
TGTGCCAGCAGCTTAACGGACAGGGGGCGTAGCACCGGGGAGCTGTTTTTT
CASSLTDRGRSTGELFF